These 8 T cell receptor beta chains originate from one sample sequenced in a study of shared clonotypes between healthy human individuals (dated by TCRdb to between 2020 and 2021). Library preparation used the immunoSEQ multiplex PCR assay. TCRdb took over this immuneACCESS table, retaining in-frame rearrangements with V and J assigned. Such tables are incomplete; in checked studies, under half of the missing clones stem from an unresolved V gene, and the remainder is unexplained. Present in this sample are approximately 1.5 million clones, around 98% of which were seen just once. The ten largest clones represent roughly 0.42% of the sample. Sequencing was done on a sample of naive CD4+ T cells sorted from blood. The sample's cell subset or site label, in plain terms: CD45RA+ positively selected. These TCRs come from a man younger than 45 in good health.

This clone was counted once. The rearrangement uses TRBV9 and TRBJ2-7; 7 nucleotides match TRBD1. The CDR3 totals 15 residues. Germline-derived CDR1 and CDR2 are SGDLS and YYNGEE. With 0 bases clipped from V and 3 bases from J, the junction kept 6 bases outside the gene matches. CDR3 loop: CASSVAVGGVYEQYF. The CDR3 nucleotides are TGTGCCAGCAGCGTAGCCGTAGGGGGCGTCTACGAGCAGTACTTC.

This chain uses TRBV5-1 with TRBJ1-4, with D tentatively TRBD1 (5 bases). This CDR3 has 14 amino acids. Germline V gene sequence: CDR1 SGHRS, CDR2 YFSETQ. V shed 10 bases and J shed 8 bases, with 21 bases lying between them. The CDR3 sequence: CASAVFGTKEKLFF. CDR3 nucleotides: TGCGCCTCCGCGGTGTTTGGGACGAAAGAAAAACTGTTTTTT.

The genes are TRBV5-4 and TRBJ2-5; 11 bases fit TRBD2. The V and J ends lost 1 base and 1 base, in that order; junction bases with no gene match: 6. This CDR3 is built from 17 residues. Per germline, CDR1 SGHNT and CDR2 YYREEE (reference sequence). CDR3 amino acids: CASSLSPSGRRQETQYF. CDR3 DNA: TGTGCCAGCAGCTTGTCCCCTAGCGGGAGGCGCCAAGAGACCCAGTACTTC.

The V and J genes are TRBV4-3 and TRBJ2-3; D may be TRBD1 (6 bases). The germline gives CDR1 LGHNA, CDR2 YSLEER. The CDR3 extends over 17 amino acids. V was trimmed by 4 bases and J by 0 bases, leaving 17 bases between them. In DNA form, the CDR3 reads TGCGCCAGCAGCCCTCTAGGGGGAGCGATTAGCACAGATACGCAGTATTTT. This encodes CASSPLGGAISTDTQYF.

A note on this clone: The same CDR3 can be traced to other DNA sequences in this sample. The J gene is TRBJ2-2, the V gene TRBV28; D might be TRBD1 (5 bases). CDR1 and CDR2 from the germline V gene are MDHEN and SYDVKM. The CDR3 totals 13 residues. The V gene lost 5 bases and the J gene lost 8 bases, with 12 bases spanning the gap. CDR3 amino acids: CASSPRVSGELFF. Here the CDR3 DNA reads TGTGCCAGCAGTCCCAGGGTTTCGGGGGAGCTGTTTTTT.

The V call is TRBV5-1, the J call TRBJ2-5; 7 bases agree with TRBD1. Germline assignment: CDR1 SGHRS and CDR2 YFSETQ. This CDR3 contains 15 residues. V gave up 4 bases and J gave up 5 bases; unmatched junction bases: 11. The CDR3 protein is CASSLPRGYTETQYF. DNA of the CDR3: TGCGCCAGCAGCCTCCCCAGGGGGTACACGGAGACCCAGTACTTC.

The chain combines TRBV18 with TRBJ2-2; unclear D gene. Germline V lookup: CDR1 KGHSH, CDR2 LQKENI. Trimming cost V 3 bases and J 7 bases, with 3 bases left between them. There are 11 residues in the CDR3. CDR3 bases: TGTGCCAGCTCACCCTACGGGGAGCTGTTTTTT. It encodes CASSPYGELFF.

V and J are TRBV6-1 and TRBJ1-1; 7 bases line up with TRBD1. The CDR3 is made up of 14 amino acids. The germline V gene has CDR1 MNHNS and CDR2 SASEGT. V was pared by 8 bases and J by 8 bases, with 14 bases of the junction left unmatched. The CDR3 nucleotides are TGTGCCAGCGTCTCGAACCGGGACAGAAGGGAAGCTTTCTTT. Protein product: CASVSNRDRREAFF.